The sequence of this TCR beta chain was determined in a study of T cells in Graves' hyperthyroidism and ophthalmopathy. Diagnoses were established using clinical symptoms, serum thyroxine and TRAb, thyroid ultrasound and orbital computed tomography. CDR3 size: 18 residues. Trimming removed 5 bases from V and 5 bases from J; junction bases left unmatched: 16. About this clonotype: Its antigen is not identified.

Overall study findings and caveats: Ophthalmopathy was identified by the model a median around 6.3 months ahead of onset.

The CDR3 regions of TCR beta were amplified from RNA transcripts. The HTBI primer set drove a first-round RT-PCR of the TCR CDR3. TCRdb itself ran the multiplex PCR reads through MiXCR, one entry per CDR3 protein. The data hold roughly 420,000 distinct CDR3 sequences, with about 15% observed a single time. The sequencing sample was made of blood. The receptor comes from a woman aged 18-29 years with Graves' hyperthyroidism. The gene calls are TRBV12-3 or TRBV12-4 and TRBJ2-5, with 11 bases identical to TRBD2. CDR3 DNA sequence: TGTGCCAGCAGTCCGGGGTTACTAGCGGGGGTTCAGGGTGAGACCCAGTACTTC. Its protein is CASSPGLLAGVQGETQYF.